This TCR beta chain came from a study of cytomegalovirus exposure and HLA in healthy donors. Study results and limitations: Most of the CMV-associated TCR beta chains (in a later analysis) appeared to be HLA-restricted.

Germline V gene data show CDR1 as LNHDA and CDR2 as SQIVND (reference sequence). V was shortened by 5 bases and J by 11 bases, with 18 bases between the two germline ends. The CDR3 is 13 residues long. A note on this clone: Its antigen is currently unknown.

PCR employed 60 Vbeta and 13 Jbeta primers. Assay used: immunoSEQ multiplex PCR; TCRdb lists only in-frame clones, some missing. The sample comprises 130,000 to 150,000 clones, more than 65% of which are singletons, and 4.5% to 6% rests with the top ten. The clonotype originates from a young man in good health and CMV-seropositive. This sequence joins TRBV19 and TRBJ1-1; maybe TRBD1 (6 bases). Input material: PBMCs. The CDR3 DNA follows: TGTGCCAGTAGTGCCAGGACAGAAAATCACGCTTTCTTT. Translation gives CASSARTENHAFF.